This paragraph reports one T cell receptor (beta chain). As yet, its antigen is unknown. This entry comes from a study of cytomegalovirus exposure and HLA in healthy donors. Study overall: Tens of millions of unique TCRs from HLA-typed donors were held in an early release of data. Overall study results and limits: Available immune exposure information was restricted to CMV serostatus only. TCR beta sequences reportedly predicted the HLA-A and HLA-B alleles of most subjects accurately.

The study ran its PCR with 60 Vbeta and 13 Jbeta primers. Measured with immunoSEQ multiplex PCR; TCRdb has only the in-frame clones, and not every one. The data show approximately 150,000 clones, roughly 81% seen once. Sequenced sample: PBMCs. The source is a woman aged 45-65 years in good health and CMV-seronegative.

For the CDR3, the DNA is TGTGCCAGCCGGCCAACTAGCGGGGGGCTTAACAATGAGCAGTTCTTC. Translated, it gives CASRPTSGGLNNEQFF. The chain couples TRBV10-3 to TRBJ2-1; 12 bases agree with TRBD2. V lost 10 bases, J lost 5 bases, and 12 bases stayed unmatched. The germline gives CDR1 ENHRY, CDR2 SYGVKD. The CDR3 runs 16 residues.